This T cell receptor (beta chain) was observed in a study of T cell responses to AZD1222 COVID-19 vaccine. Germline V gene lookup returns CDR1 LGHNA and CDR2 YNFKEQ. Trimming removed 4 bases from V and 5 bases from J; junction bases left unmatched: 9. This CDR3 comprises 15 residues. Repertoires were generated with immunoSEQ multiplex PCR, while TCRdb's copy carries only in-frame clones and drops some. The sample contains 90,000 to 100,000 clones, 70% to 85% of which appear only once. Sequenced material: peripheral blood, taken 28 days after the second AZD1222 dose. The receptor comes from an adult who received the AZD1222 COVID-19 vaccine. This chain joins TRBV4-2 and TRBJ2-7; 9 nucleotides match TRBD1. Here the CDR3 DNA reads TGTGCCAGCAGCCCCGCCGGGACAGGGTCGAACGAGCAGTACTTC. Protein sequence: CASSPAGTGSNEQYF.